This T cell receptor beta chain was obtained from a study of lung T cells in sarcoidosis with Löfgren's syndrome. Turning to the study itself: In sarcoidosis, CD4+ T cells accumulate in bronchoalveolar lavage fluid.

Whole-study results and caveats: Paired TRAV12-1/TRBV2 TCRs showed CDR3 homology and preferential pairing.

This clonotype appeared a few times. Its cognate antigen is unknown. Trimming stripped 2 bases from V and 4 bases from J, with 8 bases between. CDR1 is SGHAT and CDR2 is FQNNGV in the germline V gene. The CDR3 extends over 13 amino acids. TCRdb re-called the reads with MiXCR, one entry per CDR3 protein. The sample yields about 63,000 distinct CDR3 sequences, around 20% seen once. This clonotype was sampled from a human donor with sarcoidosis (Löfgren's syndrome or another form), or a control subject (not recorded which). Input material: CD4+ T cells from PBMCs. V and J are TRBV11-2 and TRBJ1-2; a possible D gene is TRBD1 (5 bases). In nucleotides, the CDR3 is TGTGCCAGCAGCTTACGACAGCCCTATGGCTACACCTTC. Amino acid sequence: CASSLRQPYGYTF. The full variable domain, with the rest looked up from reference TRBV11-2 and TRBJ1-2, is EAGVAQSPRYKIIEKRQSVAFWCNPISGHATLYWYQQILGQGPKLLIQFQNNGVVDDSQLPKDRFSAERLKGVDSTLKIQPAKLEDSAVYLCASSLRQPYGYTFGSGTRLTVV.